What follows are 29 T cell receptor beta chains derived from one specimen sequenced in a study of T cells expressing NK-cell markers. TCRdb reprocessed the 5' RACE reads and keeps a single row for each CDR3 protein, giving no DNA. In all, the sample yields over 2,000 distinct CDR3 sequences. Sequenced material: blood T cells: a sorted CD56 or NKG2C T cell subset, CD4+ or CD8+ T cells, or bulk PBMC T cells (not recorded which). The source is a woman between 18 and 29 years old in good health.

The chain combines TRBV12-3 or TRBV12-4 with TRBJ2-5; TCRdb reports TRBD2, a call that lacks DNA to check it against. The CDR3 is 13 residues long. The CDR3 loop is CASTQHAGETQYF.

This clonotype is called medium-sized based on its frequency. This rearrangement joins TRBV30 to TRBJ2-3; TCRdb lists TRBD1, though no DNA is available to test this call. CDR3 length: 13 residues. CDR1 and CDR2 (germline): GTSNPN, SVGIG (reference sequence). CDR3 sequence: CAWTGTSRDTQYF.

The chain combines TRBV14 with TRBJ2-1; the TCRdb D gene call, TRBD2, has no DNA to confirm it. The CDR3 consists of 15 residues. Germline V gene lookup returns CDR1 SGHDN and CDR2 FVKESK. The CDR3 is CASSPGLAGNNEQFF.

The V gene is TRBV6-5, the J gene TRBJ1-1; there is no DNA to check the TCRdb D call of TRBD1. This CDR3 is 17 amino acids long. Germline CDR1 is MNHEY and CDR2 is SVGAGI. The CDR3 sequence is CASSSGVRGVANTEAFF.

V is TRBV6-4 and J is TRBJ2-1; TCRdb lists TRBD2, though no DNA is available to test this call. The CDR3 covers 15 residues. The V gene's germline CDR1 is MRHNA and CDR2 SNTAGT. The CDR3 loop is CASSDSSGGADEQFF.

The chain recombines TRBV6-5 with TRBJ1-6; absent DNA, TCRdb's TRBD1 call cannot be checked. This CDR3 is 15 amino acids long. In germline, CDR1 is MNHEY, CDR2 SVGAGI. CDR3 sequence: CATRWTARTNSPLHF.

This rearrangement joins TRBV6-4 to TRBJ2-3. The V gene's germline CDR1 is MRHNA and CDR2 SNTAGT. The CDR3 length is 15 residues. The CDR3 loop reads CASSVEPTDTDTQYF.

The chain combines TRBV6-2 or TRBV6-3 with TRBJ1-1; absent DNA, TCRdb's TRBD1 call cannot be checked. The length of the CDR3 is 14 residues. Germline CDR1 MNHEY, CDR2 SVGEGT. Here the CDR3 reads CASSLGRARTEAFF.

V usage is TRBV19 and J usage is TRBJ2-7; TCRdb outputs TRBD1, but without DNA this stays unchecked. The CDR3 is 12 residues long. The germline V gene encodes CDR1 LNHDA and CDR2 SQIVND (reference sequence). CDR3 sequence: CASSTGLGEQYF.

The chain uses TRBV4-3 and TRBJ2-1; TCRdb returns TRBD2, unconfirmable since there is no DNA. Per germline, CDR1 LGHNA and CDR2 YSLEER. The CDR3 runs to 16 residues. CDR3 sequence reads: CASSQEVGEAYNEQFF.

The gene calls are TRBV4-3 and TRBJ1-4. The CDR3 covers 14 residues. Germline CDR1 reads LGHNA; CDR2 reads YSLEER. The CDR3 reads CASSQERHNEKLFF.

V gene TRBV27 combines with J gene TRBJ2-7; TCRdb calls TRBD1, which cannot be checked without DNA. The CDR3 extends over 12 amino acids. The V gene's germline CDR1 is MNHEY and CDR2 SMNVEV (reference sequence). The CDR3 loop reads CASPRDRYEQYF.

V usage is TRBV15 and J usage is TRBJ2-2; the D gene TCRdb calls, TRBD2, cannot be checked with no DNA. The CDR3 runs 15 residues. CDR1 is LNHNV and CDR2 is YYDKDF in the germline V gene (reference sequence). The CDR3 reads CATSIGLEVSGELFF.

This clonotype counts as medium-sized by frequency. V and J are TRBV6-2 or TRBV6-3 and TRBJ2-1; TCRdb gives TRBD2 as the D gene, but with no DNA this cannot be confirmed. Germline CDR1 MNHEY, CDR2 SVGEGT. This CDR3 region has 14 residues. This CDR3 reads CASTTSGSHNEQFF.

The rearrangement joins TRBV20-1 to TRBJ1-1; TCRdb picks TRBD1, but there is no DNA to check that call. Germline V CDR1 and CDR2: DFQATT, SNEGSKA (reference sequence). The CDR3 contains 13 residues. CDR3 residues: CSASPGQVTEAFF.

The CDR3 here is CASSGGANTGELFF. The rearrangement uses TRBV6-4 and TRBJ2-2; no DNA is available, so the TRBD2 call from TCRdb remains unchecked. Germline CDR1 reads MRHNA; CDR2 reads SNTAGT. This CDR3 has 14 amino acids.

The chain couples TRBV7-2 to TRBJ2-7; TCRdb gives TRBD1 as the D gene, but with no DNA this cannot be confirmed. The CDR3 runs to 15 residues. CDR1 and CDR2 (germline): SGHTA, FQGNSA. CDR3: CASSSPPQGNYEQYF.

The rearrangement joins TRBV20-1 to TRBJ2-1. The CDR3 loop spans 11 amino acids. Looked up from germline, CDR1 is DFQATT and CDR2 is SNEGSKA (reference sequence). The CDR3 protein is CSARDSLWQFF.

This rearrangement joins TRBV29-1 to TRBJ1-1. This CDR3 is 12 amino acids long. Germline CDR1 SQVTM, CDR2 ANQGSEA. The CDR3 is CSVGPQPTEAFF.

This CDR3 is CASGLASEGPDTQYF. The chain is built from TRBV12-5 and TRBJ2-3; TCRdb's D gene call, TRBD2, goes unchecked for lack of DNA. Germline V lookup: CDR1 LGHNT, CDR2 FRNRAP. This CDR3 contains 15 residues.

The J gene is TRBJ2-2, the V gene TRBV19; TCRdb returns TRBD1, unconfirmable since there is no DNA. The CDR3 extends over 15 amino acids. Germline CDR1 LNHDA, CDR2 SQIVND (reference sequence). CDR3 sequence: CASQASGGDTGELFF.

The rearrangement joins TRBV9 to TRBJ2-1. From germline, CDR1 is SGDLS and CDR2 YYNGEE. The CDR3 runs to 14 residues. CDR3 loop: CASSVEWGPNEQFF.

The V gene is TRBV5-1, the J gene TRBJ2-1; the D call of TRBD2 rests on TCRdb alone, since no DNA is present to check it. Germline values: CDR1 SGHRS, CDR2 YFSETQ. CDR3 length equals 16 residues. CDR3: CASRDPGLNAYNEQFF.

V and J are TRBV5-1 and TRBJ2-5. This CDR3 comprises 11 residues. Germline V gene lookup returns CDR1 SGHRS and CDR2 YFSETQ. This CDR3 reads CASSLPETQYF.

This chain joins TRBV6-4 and TRBJ2-1; lacking DNA, the TRBD2 call made by TCRdb goes unchecked. Germline CDR1 MRHNA, CDR2 SNTAGT. CDR3 length: 15 amino acids. The chain's CDR3 is CASSGTSGGYNEQFF.

This chain joins TRBV30 and TRBJ1-4. The CDR3 runs 13 residues. The germline V gene has CDR1 GTSNPN and CDR2 SVGIG (reference sequence). This chain's CDR3 is CAWSVNSDEKLFF.

V usage is TRBV20-1 and J usage is TRBJ2-2; the TCRdb D gene call, TRBD1, has no DNA to confirm it. Germline CDR1 reads DFQATT; CDR2 reads SNEGSKA (reference sequence). The CDR3 totals 16 residues. The CDR3 here is CSARPPGAQATGELFF.

According to its frequency, this clonotype is medium-sized. The gene calls are TRBV15 and TRBJ2-3; the D call of TRBD1 rests on TCRdb alone, since no DNA is present to check it. Germline V gene data show CDR1 as LNHNV and CDR2 as YYDKDF (reference sequence). The CDR3 length is 15 residues. This chain's CDR3 is CATSRESGGSSTQYF. Based on the CDR3 plus reference TRBV15 and TRBJ2-3, the full variable domain is DAMVIQNPRYQVTQFGKPVTLSCSQTLNHNVMYWYQQKSSQAPKLLFHYYDKDFNNEADTPDNFQSRRPNTSFCFLDIRSPGLGDTAMYLCATSRESGGSSTQYFGPGTRLTVL.

The chain is built from TRBV5-5 and TRBJ2-1; TCRdb gives TRBD2 as the D gene, but with no DNA this cannot be confirmed. This CDR3 has 22 residues. Germline V gives CDR1 SGHKS, CDR2 YYEKEE (reference sequence). The CDR3 sequence is CASSLVSLWRGSPMGSYNEQFF.